A selection of T cell receptor beta chains follows, all from one sample in a study of cytomegalovirus exposure and HLA in healthy donors. Here immunoSEQ multiplex PCR was the method, and the copy in TCRdb shows in-frame clones only, minus some. This table has approximately 210,000 clones, about four fifths appearing once. The sample comprised PBMCs. These receptors were collected from a young man in good health and CMV-seronegative. CDR3s include the opening cysteine and the closing phenylalanine or tryptophan. Each record gives: clone size, V gene, J gene, D gene, CDR3 DNA, CDR3 protein. D genes are given only for firm matches. Clone size, where shown, is once, few, many, or a class for clones that have expanded.

>.|TRBV27|TRBJ2-7|TRBD1
TGTGCCAGCAAAGGACAGGGCTACGAGCAGTACTTC
CASKGQGYEQYF
>.|TRBV4-3|TRBJ1-2|.
TGCGCCAGCAGCCCCCCAGGCGGGCTGGGATATGGCTACACCTTC
CASSPPGGLGYGYTF
>.|TRBV9|TRBJ1-4|.
TGTGCCAGCAGCTTCCAACAGGGACGTAATGAAAAACTGTTTTTT
CASSFQQGRNEKLFF
>.|TRBV19|TRBJ1-1|TRBD1
TGTGCCAGTAAAGGGGCAGGGGGTCCTGAAGCTTTCTTT
CASKGAGGPEAFF
>.|TRBV20-1|TRBJ1-1|.
TGCAGTGCTGAACAGGGAGAAGCTTTCTTT
CSAEQGEAFF
>.|TRBV11-2|TRBJ1-3|TRBD1
TGTGCCAGCAGCTTAGTGAATACGGCAGGGGGTAGCTCTGGAAACACCATATATTTT
CASSLVNTAGGSSGNTIYF
>.|TRBV2|TRBJ2-1|.
TGTGCCAGCGGCGAAGCCTGGAGATTCTTC
CASGEAWRFF
>.|TRBV28|TRBJ2-5|TRBD1
TGTGCCAGCAGTTTAGCGGGGACAGGGGGCGTGGAGACCCAGTACTTC
CASSLAGTGGVETQYF
>.|TRBV9|TRBJ2-1|TRBD2
TGTGCCAGCAGCGTGGGGACTAGCGGGAGAGGGGACAATGAGCAGTTCTTC
CASSVGTSGRGDNEQFF
>.|TRBV2|TRBJ1-5|.
TGTGCCAGCAGTGCGATAGTGGTTCAGCCCCAGCATTTT
CASSAIVVQPQHF
>.|TRBV7-2|TRBJ2-5|.
TGTGCCAGCAGCGCCCGGACCGGGACACTACAAGAGACCCAGTACTTC
CASSARTGTLQETQYF
>.|TRBV4-3|TRBJ2-2|.
TGCGCCAGCAGCCAAGATCATCAAACTAGACACGGGGAGCTGTTTTTT
CASSQDHQTRHGELFF
>.|TRBV4-3|TRBJ2-5|.
TGCGCCAGCAGCCAAGATGGGGCAGGGGAGCGGACCCAGTACTTC
CASSQDGAGERTQYF
>.|TRBV28|TRBJ2-5|TRBD2
TGTGCCAGCAGTTTATGCCGAGGACTAGCGGGAGGTAAGACCCAGTACTTC
CASSLCRGLAGGKTQYF
>.|TRBV4-2|TRBJ2-5|TRBD2
TGTGCCAGCAGCCAAGATGGAGCGGGAGGCCAAGAGACCCAGTACTTC
CASSQDGAGGQETQYF
>.|TRBV5-1|TRBJ2-1|.
TGCGCCAGCAGCCCCGGAGGGAATGAGCAGTTCTTC
CASSPGGNEQFF
>.|TRBV15|TRBJ2-6|TRBD1
TGTGCCACCAGCAGGGCTCGCAGTCGGGACAGATTATTCTCTGGGGCCAACGTCCTGACTTTC
CATSRARSRDRLFSGANVLTF
>.|TRBV12-5|TRBJ2-3|.
TGTGCTAGTGGCCGCGGAGCAGATACGCAGTATTTT
CASGRGADTQYF
>.|TRBV4-1|TRBJ1-3|.
TGCGCCAGCAGTACAGGGATTCGGGGCTCTTCTGGAAACACCATATATTTT
CASSTGIRGSSGNTIYF
>.|TRBV13|TRBJ2-1|TRBD2
TGTGCCAGCAGCTCACCGGGACTAGCGCCTAGGGAGCAGTTCTTC
CASSSPGLAPREQFF
>.|TRBV11-2|TRBJ2-7|TRBD1
TGTGCCAGCAGCTCCGACAGGGGAAGTCACGAGCAGTACTTC
CASSSDRGSHEQYF
>.|TRBV4-3|TRBJ2-2|.
TGCGCCAGCAGCCAAGACTCGGTTCCCGGGGAGCTGTTTTTT
CASSQDSVPGELFF
>.|TRBV11-3|TRBJ2-2|.
TGTGCCAGCAGCTTAGACAGGGGTCCCGGGGAGCTGTTTTTT
CASSLDRGPGELFF
>.|TRBV6-4|TRBJ2-1|TRBD2
TGTGCCAGAGAAGCGCTATCCGGGACTAGCGGGGGGGCGGACAACAATGAGCAGTTCTTC
CAREALSGTSGGADNNEQFF
>.|TRBV7-2|TRBJ2-7|.
TGTGCCAGCAGCTCCGCGGACAGACCAAATCCCTACGAGCAGTACTTC
CASSSADRPNPYEQYF
>.|TRBV4-2|TRBJ2-3|TRBD2
TGTGCCAGCAGCCAAGTAATAGCGGGAACAGATACGCAGTATTTT
CASSQVIAGTDTQYF
>.|TRBV12-5|TRBJ1-2|TRBD1
TGTGCTAGTGGCGAAAAGGCGGACCCGACAGGGCTTGGCTACACCTTC
CASGEKADPTGLGYTF
>.|TRBV7-9|TRBJ2-7|TRBD1
TGTGCCAGCACCCGGACAGGGGGGGCTCGGTCCTACGAGCAGTACTTC
CASTRTGGARSYEQYF
>.|TRBV10-2|TRBJ2-7|TRBD1
TGCGCCAGCAGTAGACAGGGGTCATGGTACGAGCAGTACTTC
CASSRQGSWYEQYF
>few|TRBV4-3|TRBJ1-6|TRBD1
TGCGCCAGCAGCCAAGCCCTGGACAGGGACGTTTATTCACCCCTCCACTTT
CASSQALDRDVYSPLHF
>few|TRBV6-6|TRBJ2-1|TRBD2
TGTGCCAGCAGTTCGGAGCGGGAGGGCCCGGATGAGCAGTTCTTC
CASSSEREGPDEQFF
>few|TRBV19|TRBJ2-3|.
TGTGCCAGTAGTACGACGGTCGGAGGAGCAGATACGCAGTATTTT
CASSTTVGGADTQYF